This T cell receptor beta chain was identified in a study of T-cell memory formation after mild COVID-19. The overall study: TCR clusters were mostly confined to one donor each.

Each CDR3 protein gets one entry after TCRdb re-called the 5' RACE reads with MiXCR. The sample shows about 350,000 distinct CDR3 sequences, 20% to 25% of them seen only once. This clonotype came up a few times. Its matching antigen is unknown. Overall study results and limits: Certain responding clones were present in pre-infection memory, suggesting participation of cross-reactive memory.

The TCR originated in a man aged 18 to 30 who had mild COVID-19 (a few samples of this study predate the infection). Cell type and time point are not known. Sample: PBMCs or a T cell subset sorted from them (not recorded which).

CDR3 protein: CASSVDSVTTYNEQFF. Written as DNA, the CDR3 is TGTGCCAGCAGCGTAGACTCCGTCACTACCTACAATGAGCAGTTCTTC. The chain has TRBV9 and TRBJ2-1; D gene ambiguous. Trimming left V 0 bases short and J 2 bases short, with 12 bases between. The V gene's germline CDR1 is SGDLS and CDR2 YYNGEE. There are 16 residues in the CDR3.